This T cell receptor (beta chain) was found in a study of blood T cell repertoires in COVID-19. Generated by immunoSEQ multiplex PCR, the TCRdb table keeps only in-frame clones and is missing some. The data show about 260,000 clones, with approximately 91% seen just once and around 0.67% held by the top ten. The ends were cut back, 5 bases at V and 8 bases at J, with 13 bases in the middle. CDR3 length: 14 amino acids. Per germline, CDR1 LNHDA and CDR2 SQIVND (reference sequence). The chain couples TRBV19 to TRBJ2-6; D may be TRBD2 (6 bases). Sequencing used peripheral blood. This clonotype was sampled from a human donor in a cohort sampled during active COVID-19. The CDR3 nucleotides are TGTGCCAGTAGTTTACGTCTAGCGCCCAACGTCCTGACTTTC. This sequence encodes CASSLRLAPNVLTF.